These 26 T cell receptor beta chains were all obtained from the same sample, sequenced in a study of cytomegalovirus exposure and HLA in healthy donors. 13 Jbeta primers and 60 Vbeta primers were used for the PCR. Produced via immunoSEQ multiplex PCR; TCRdb's table is partial and in-frame only. Of about 94,000 clones in the sample, 50% to 75% were seen once. Sequencing used PBMCs. Source of these receptors: a man aged 25-40 years in good health and CMV-seronegative.

The rearrangement uses TRBV11-2 and TRBJ2-7; TRBD1 agrees at 8 bases. V dropped 6 bases and J dropped 3; count of bases not matched to a gene: 13. CDR3 size: 16 residues. The germline V gene encodes CDR1 SGHAT and CDR2 FQNNGV. The chain's CDR3 is CASSTVQGARGYEQYF. DNA for the CDR3: TGTGCCAGCAGTACCGTCCAGGGGGCGCGGGGCTACGAGCAGTACTTC.

The V gene is TRBV29-1, the J gene TRBJ2-3; 9 nucleotides match TRBD2. The CDR3 consists of 15 residues. Germline assignment: CDR1 SQVTM and CDR2 ANQGSEA. V dropped 3 bases and J dropped 4; count of bases not matched to a gene: 8. The CDR3 loop reads CSVEQPSGVPDTQYF. CDR3 DNA sequence: TGCAGCGTTGAGCAGCCTAGCGGGGTTCCAGATACGCAGTATTTT.

The J gene is TRBJ2-3, the V gene TRBV4-2; 11 nucleotides line up with TRBD2. Trimming removed 4 bases from V and 4 bases from J; junction bases left unmatched: 10. Germline CDR1 and CDR2: LGHNA and YNFKEQ. This CDR3 spans 17 amino acids. In DNA, the CDR3 is TGTGCCAGCAGCCCTAAAGCCGGGACTAGCGGATCAGATACGCAGTATTTT. This encodes CASSPKAGTSGSDTQYF.

The genes are TRBV5-1 and TRBJ1-1, with D hard to call. The ends were cut back, 0 bases at V and 0 bases at J, with 12 bases in the middle. This CDR3 spans 16 amino acids. Germline values: CDR1 SGHRS, CDR2 YFSETQ. The CDR3 is CASSLAETRMNTEAFF. The CDR3 DNA is TGCGCCAGCAGCTTGGCCGAGACACGCATGAACACTGAAGCTTTCTTT.

A word on this clone: Other DNA sequences in this specimen translate into the identical CDR3. This chain uses TRBV11-2 with TRBJ1-1; possibly TRBD1 for D (5 bases). Germline V gene lookup returns CDR1 SGHAT and CDR2 FQNNGV. The CDR3 length is 17 residues. Trimming cost V 3 bases and J 3 bases, with 20 bases left between them. CDR3 DNA: TGTGCCAGCAGCTTTAGGGGAGGAGAAGCCCCATACACTGAAGCTTTCTTT. Its translation is CASSFRGGEAPYTEAFF. Using reference TRBV11-2 and TRBJ1-1 for the parts outside the CDR3, the full variable domain is EAGVAQSPRYKIIEKRQSVAFWCNPISGHATLYWYQQILGQGPKLLIQFQNNGVVDDSQLPKDRFSAERLKGVDSTLKIQPAKLEDSAVYLCASSFRGGEAPYTEAFFGQGTRLTVV.

The chain has TRBV19 and TRBJ1-6; 7 bases align to TRBD1. CDR1 and CDR2 from the germline V gene are LNHDA and SQIVND (reference sequence). Trimming removed 10 bases from V and 8 bases from J; junction bases left unmatched: 8. The CDR3 length is 13 residues. The CDR3 loop reads CATPDREDSPLHF. The CDR3 nucleotides read TGTGCCACCCCCGACAGGGAGGATTCACCCCTCCACTTT.

The chain links TRBV7-8 to TRBJ2-2, with 10 bases lining up with TRBD2. This CDR3 region has 16 residues. The germline CDR1 and CDR2 sequences are SGHVS and FQNEAQ. Germline trimming cut 6 bases from V and 2 bases from J; bases unmatched to any gene: 6. The CDR3 DNA is TGTGCCAGCAGAACCGCTAGCGGGAGAAACACCGGGGAGCTGTTTTTT. Translating it yields CASRTASGRNTGELFF.

The V and J genes are TRBV19 and TRBJ1-5, with TRBD1 as a possible D gene (6 bases). Germline V lookup: CDR1 LNHDA, CDR2 SQIVND (reference sequence). The CDR3 runs 16 residues. V lost 1 base and J lost 0, with 10 bases in between. The CDR3 sequence is CASSIGGRYSNQPQHF. CDR3 nucleotides: TGTGCCAGTAGTATAGGGGGGCGGTATAGCAATCAGCCCCAGCATTTT.

The V gene is TRBV10-3, the J gene TRBJ2-5; TRBD2 matches at 12 bases. The trim removed 10 bases at V and 5 bases at J, leaving 11 bases unmatched. This CDR3 has 15 amino acids. The germline V gene has CDR1 ENHRY and CDR2 SYGVKD. CDR3 DNA: TGTGCCAGCAGAAAACTAGCGGGGGGTCTTGAGACCCAGTACTTC. Its translation is CASRKLAGGLETQYF.

This clone came up a few times. The chain couples TRBV6-4 to TRBJ2-1; D uncertain. Trimming took 5 bases from V and 10 from J, leaving 18 bases between them. Germline V lookup: CDR1 MRHNA, CDR2 SNTAGT. The length of the CDR3 is 14 residues. The CDR3 here is CASSPSPEESEQFF. CDR3 sequence (DNA): TGTGCCAGCAGTCCTTCTCCCGAAGAAAGCGAGCAGTTCTTC.

The rearrangement links TRBV19 to TRBJ2-1; the match to TRBD2 covers 7 bases. The J segment lost 9 bases and the V segment lost 5 bases, leaving 4 bases of the junction unmatched. In germline, CDR1 is LNHDA, CDR2 SQIVND (reference sequence). CDR3 length: 12 amino acids. In DNA, the CDR3 is TGTGCCAGTAGTTTCTCGGGGGGTGAGCAGTTCTTC. Residues: CASSFSGGEQFF. The full variable domain, rest sourced from reference TRBV19 and TRBJ2-1, is DGGITQSPKYLFRKEGQNVTLSCEQNLNHDAMYWYRQDPGQGLRLIYYSQIVNDFQKGDIAEGYSVSREKKESFPLTVTSAQKNPTAFYLCASSFSGGEQFFGPGTRLTVL.

This chain links TRBV2 with TRBJ1-1; TRBD1 agrees at 7 bases. The germline gives CDR1 SNHLY, CDR2 FYNNEI. The CDR3 has 13 amino acids. V was pared by 8 bases and J by 4 bases, with 7 bases of the junction left unmatched. The CDR3 coding sequence is TGTGCCAGCGTCTCAGGGGGGATCACTGAAGCTTTCTTT. Translated: CASVSGGITEAFF. The full variable domain, its missing parts supplied by reference TRBV2 and TRBJ1-1, is EPEVTQTPSHQVTQMGQEVILRCVPISNHLYFYWYRQILGQKVEFLVSFYNNEISEKSEIFDDQFSVERPDGSNFTLKIRSTKLEDSAMYFCASVSGGITEAFFGQGTRLTVV.

The chain couples TRBV14 to TRBJ2-7, with TRBD1 identical over 9 bases. The CDR3 is 14 amino acids. The V and J ends lost 4 bases and 1 base, in that order; junction bases with no gene match: 2. CDR1 and CDR2 (germline): SGHDN, FVKESK. CDR3 nucleotides: TGTGCCAGCAGCCGAGGACAGGGGTCCTACGAGCAGTACTTC. It yields the protein CASSRGQGSYEQYF.

CDR3 sequence (DNA): TGTGCCAGCAGCTTAAACTCAGGGAACACCGGGGAGCTGTTTTTT. It specifies CASSLNSGNTGELFF. The chain employs TRBV7-3 and TRBJ2-2; D ambiguous. The V end lost 1 base, the J end lost 1 base, and 7 bases lay between the germline ends. The germline CDR1 and CDR2 sequences are SGHTA and FQGTGA. This CDR3 has 15 amino acids.

The V and J genes are TRBV19 and TRBJ1-5; 7 positions agree with TRBD1. CDR3 length: 16 amino acids. CDR1 is LNHDA and CDR2 is SQIVND in the germline V gene (reference sequence). V gave up 1 base and J gave up 4 bases; unmatched junction bases: 7. The CDR3 spells CASSIGQGLNNQPQHF. CDR3 DNA: TGTGCCAGTAGTATAGGACAGGGCCTAAATAATCAGCCCCAGCATTTT.

The chain joins TRBV25-1 to TRBJ2-3; TRBD1 is a possible D gene (6 bases). The CDR3 is 15 amino acids. Trimming removed 1 base from V and 7 bases from J, with 15 bases in between. Looked up from germline, CDR1 is MGHDK and CDR2 is SYGVNS. This CDR3 is CASSESDRYRNTQYF. In DNA, the CDR3 is TGTGCCAGCAGTGAATCAGACAGGTACAGGAATACGCAGTATTTT.

V gene TRBV18 combines with J gene TRBJ2-1, with D possibly TRBD2 on 5 matching bases. The CDR3 contains 13 residues. Trimming took 2 bases from V and 7 from J, leaving 9 bases between them. Germline values: CDR1 KGHSH, CDR2 LQKENI. CDR3 in DNA: TGTGCCAGCTCACCATACGGGGAAAATGAGCAGTTCTTC. Its translation is CASSPYGENEQFF.

J is TRBJ1-6 and V is TRBV7-9, with a weak D call TRBD1 (5 bases). The germline V and J ends were trimmed by 1 base and 10 bases, with 11 bases remaining between them. CDR3 length: 14 residues. Germline V gene data show CDR1 as SEHNR and CDR2 as FQNEAQ (reference sequence). CDR3 sequence: CASSLVVGVSPLHF. The DNA of the CDR3 is TGTGCCAGCAGCTTAGTTGTAGGGGTCTCACCCCTCCACTTT. The full variable domain, in which reference TRBV7-9 and TRBJ1-6 provide the parts outside the CDR3, is DTGVSQNPRHKITKRGQNVTFRCDPISEHNRLYWYRQTLGQGPEFLTYFQNEAQLEKSRLLSDRFSAERPKGSFSTLEIQRTEQGDSAMYLCASSLVVGVSPLHFGNGTRLTVT.

This clone was counted only a few times. This chain connects TRBV5-1 to TRBJ1-2; D is ambiguous. Trimming removed 2 bases at V and 3 bases at J, with 8 bases between. CDR1 is SGHRS and CDR2 is YFSETQ in the germline V gene. The CDR3 has 13 amino acids. CDR3 region: CASSFPGYYGYTF. The CDR3 nucleotides are TGCGCCAGCAGCTTCCCAGGTTACTATGGCTACACCTTC.

The chain recombines TRBV7-2 with TRBJ1-5, with a tentative D call TRBD1 (5 bases). The CDR3 covers 16 residues. The germline gives CDR1 SGHTA, CDR2 FQGNSA. The V and J ends lost 1 base and 4 bases respectively, with 14 bases between them. The CDR3 loop is CASSLVGQVSNQPQHF. For the CDR3, the DNA is TGTGCCAGCAGCTTAGTGGGGCAGGTCTCAAATCAGCCCCAGCATTTT.

This chain connects TRBV7-8 to TRBJ2-3; 9 bases line up with TRBD2. There are 17 residues in the CDR3. V shed 2 bases, J shed 2 bases, and the junction held 8 bases outside the gene matches. Germline loops: CDR1 SGHVS, CDR2 FQNEAQ. CDR3 protein: CASSLLILAGLTDTQYF. CDR3 nucleotides: TGTGCCAGCAGCTTATTAATCCTAGCGGGGCTCACAGATACGCAGTATTTT.

V and J are TRBV7-2 and TRBJ1-2; 8 positions match TRBD1. V dropped 4 bases and J dropped 6; count of bases not matched to a gene: 19. This CDR3 is built from 18 residues. CDR1 and CDR2 (germline): SGHTA, FQGNSA. CDR3 bases: TGTGCCAGCAGCTCAGAGGCGACAGGGGTTCTTTCTATGGATGGCTACACCTTC. Its protein product is CASSSEATGVLSMDGYTF.

As regards this clone: At one boundary the junction diverges from the germline segment, which might be a read error. The chain joins TRBV7-9 to TRBJ1-1, with D hard to call. There are 19 residues in the CDR3. The germline V gene has CDR1 SEHNR and CDR2 FQNEAQ (reference sequence). The CDR3 DNA reads as TGTTCCAGCAGCTCCTTATTTACCGTTCGTGCCGCCGAGAGCTATGAAGCTTTCTTT. It encodes CSSSSLFTVRAAESYEAFF.

The V call is TRBV30, the J call TRBJ2-2, with D possibly TRBD1 on 6 matching bases. Trimming took 4 bases from V and 8 from J, leaving 11 bases between them. The germline V gene encodes CDR1 GTSNPN and CDR2 SVGIG (reference sequence). The CDR3 is 12 amino acids. CDR3 nucleotides: TGTGCCTGGAACAAGGGGGTAGGGGAGCTGTTTTTT. Its protein product is CAWNKGVGELFF.

CDR3 bases: TGTGCCATCAGCCGACTAGCGGGGGATGCCTACGAGCAGTACTTC. Amino acids: CAISRLAGDAYEQYF. The V and J genes are TRBV10-3 and TRBJ2-7; 12 bases map to TRBD2. Trimming cost V 6 bases and J 2 bases; bases outside gene matches: 5. Germline assignment: CDR1 ENHRY and CDR2 SYGVKD. The CDR3 is made up of 15 amino acids.

Only a few counts were recorded for this clone. This sequence joins TRBV28 and TRBJ2-3, with D unclear. Germline V lookup: CDR1 MDHEN, CDR2 SYDVKM. The CDR3 length is 11 residues. V shed 5 bases and J shed 2 bases, with 2 bases lying between them. CDR3: CASSLTDTQYF. In DNA form, the CDR3 reads TGTGCCAGCAGTCTCACAGATACGCAGTATTTT.